The source of this TCR beta chain is a study of T cells expressing NK-cell markers. Study background: The eight sequenced donors comprised seven who were HCMV-seropositive and one who was seronegative. Study observations and caveats: It is unclear if expanded NKG2C-expressing clones target HCMV antigens.

CDR1 LNHNV and CDR2 YYDKDF come from the germline V gene (reference sequence). This CDR3 contains 19 residues. To note about this clonotype: The antigen remains unidentified.

With UMIs, 5'RACE template switching was used to make TCR beta cDNA. TCRdb re-called the 5' RACE reads; every CDR3 protein appears as one record, without DNA. The sample holds about 390,000 distinct CDR3 sequences. Sample: blood T cells: a sorted CD56 or NKG2C T cell subset, CD4+ or CD8+ T cells, or bulk PBMC T cells (not recorded which). The chain links TRBV15 to TRBJ2-2; TCRdb's assignment of TRBD1 cannot be checked, as there is no DNA. The TCR was taken from a woman aged 45-65 years in good health. CDR3 region: CATSREGTGRMNASGELFF.